This section outlines one T cell receptor (beta chain) sequence together with its context. Here the CDR3 omits its conserved ending phenylalanine or tryptophan, so a read error is the likely source. The sample comes from a study of molecular identifiers for immune sequencing clone quantification. This CDR3 spans 15 amino acids. V was pared by 5 bases and J by 0 bases, with 13 bases between. Germline CDR1 SNHLY, CDR2 FYNNEI. TCRdb reanalysed the PCR reads using MiXCR and keeps one entry per CDR3 protein. The repertoire holds 400,000 to 600,000 distinct CDR3 sequences, with 25% as singletons. Sequencing libraries of naive CD8 cells derived from around 20,000 to 1,000,000 sorted cells with 10%, 30% or 50% RNA.

Specimen: naive CD8+ T cells from blood, with Jurkat cell RNA spiked in. Subset here: FACS-sorted CD8+CD4-CCR7+CD45RA+ naive T cells. The chain has TRBV2 and TRBJ1-1; D remains ambiguous. This TCR derives from a human donor in good health. Some libraries in this study had Jurkat cell RNA spiked in. CDR3 DNA sequence: TGTGCCAGCAGTCTATCGTCCCTTTTGAACACTGAAGCTTTCCTT. Protein: CASSLSSLLNTEAFL.